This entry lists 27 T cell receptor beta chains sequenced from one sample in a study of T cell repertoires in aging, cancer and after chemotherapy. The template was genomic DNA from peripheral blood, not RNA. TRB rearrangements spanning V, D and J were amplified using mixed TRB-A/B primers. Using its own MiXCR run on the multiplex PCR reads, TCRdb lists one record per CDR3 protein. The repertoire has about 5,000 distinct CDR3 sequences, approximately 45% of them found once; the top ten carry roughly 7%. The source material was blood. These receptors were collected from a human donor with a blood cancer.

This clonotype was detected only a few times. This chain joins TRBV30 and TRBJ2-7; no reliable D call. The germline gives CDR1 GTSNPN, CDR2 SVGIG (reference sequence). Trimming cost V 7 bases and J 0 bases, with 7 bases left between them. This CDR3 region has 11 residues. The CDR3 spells CAFASSYEQYF. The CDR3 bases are TGTGCCTTCGCCAGCTCCTACGAGCAGTACTTC.

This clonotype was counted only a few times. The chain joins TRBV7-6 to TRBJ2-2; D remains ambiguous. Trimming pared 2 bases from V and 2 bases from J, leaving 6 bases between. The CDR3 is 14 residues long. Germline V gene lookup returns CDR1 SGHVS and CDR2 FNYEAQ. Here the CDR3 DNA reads TGTGCCAGCAGCTTATTACATAACACCGGGGAGCTGTTTTTT. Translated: CASSLLHNTGELFF.

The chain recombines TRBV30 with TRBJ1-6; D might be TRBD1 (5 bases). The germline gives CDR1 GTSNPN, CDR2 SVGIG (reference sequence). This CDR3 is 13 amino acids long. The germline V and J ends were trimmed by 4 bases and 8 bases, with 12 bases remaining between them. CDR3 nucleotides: TGTGCCTGGAATCGGGACGGCGATTCACCCCTCCACTTT. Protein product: CAWNRDGDSPLHF. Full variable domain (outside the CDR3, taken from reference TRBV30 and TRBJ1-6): SQTIHQWPATLVQPVGSPLSLECTVEGTSNPNLYWYRQAAGRGLQLLFYSVGIGQISSEVPQNLSASRPQDRQFILSSKKLLLSDSGFYLCAWNRDGDSPLHFGNGTRLTVT.

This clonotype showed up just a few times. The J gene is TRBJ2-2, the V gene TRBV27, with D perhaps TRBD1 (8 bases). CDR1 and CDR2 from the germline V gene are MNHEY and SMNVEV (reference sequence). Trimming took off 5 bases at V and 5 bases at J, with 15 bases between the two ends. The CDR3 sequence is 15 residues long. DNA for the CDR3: TGTGCCAGCAGTAAACAGGGGGACTATACCGGGGAGCTGTTTTTT. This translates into CASSKQGDYTGELFF.

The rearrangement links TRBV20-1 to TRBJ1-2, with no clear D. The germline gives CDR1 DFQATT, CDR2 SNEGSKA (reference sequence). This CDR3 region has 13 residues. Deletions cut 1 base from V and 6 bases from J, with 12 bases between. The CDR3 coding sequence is TGCAGTGCTAGAGCCCGAGGCCATCATGGCTACACCTTC. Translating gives CSARARGHHGYTF.

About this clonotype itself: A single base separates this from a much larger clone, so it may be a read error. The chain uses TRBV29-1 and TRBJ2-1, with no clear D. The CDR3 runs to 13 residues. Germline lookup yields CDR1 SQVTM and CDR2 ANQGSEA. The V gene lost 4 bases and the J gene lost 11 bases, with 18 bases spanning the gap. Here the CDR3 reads CSVGSGRRYKQFF. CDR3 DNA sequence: TGCAGCGTTGGTTCGGGTAGAAGGTATAAGCAGTTCTTC.

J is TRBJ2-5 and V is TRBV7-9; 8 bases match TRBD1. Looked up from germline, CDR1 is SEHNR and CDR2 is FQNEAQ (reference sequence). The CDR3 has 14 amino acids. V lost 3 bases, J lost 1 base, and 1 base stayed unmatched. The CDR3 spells CASSFQGAQETQYF. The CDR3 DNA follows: TGTGCCAGCAGCTTTCAGGGGGCCCAAGAGACCCAGTACTTC.

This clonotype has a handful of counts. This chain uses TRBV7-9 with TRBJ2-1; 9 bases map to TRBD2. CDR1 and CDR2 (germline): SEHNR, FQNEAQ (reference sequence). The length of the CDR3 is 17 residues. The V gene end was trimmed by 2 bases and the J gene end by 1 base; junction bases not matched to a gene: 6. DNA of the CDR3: TGTGCCAGCAGCTTAAGCCAGACTAGCGGATCCTACAATGAGCAGTTCTTC. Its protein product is CASSLSQTSGSYNEQFF.

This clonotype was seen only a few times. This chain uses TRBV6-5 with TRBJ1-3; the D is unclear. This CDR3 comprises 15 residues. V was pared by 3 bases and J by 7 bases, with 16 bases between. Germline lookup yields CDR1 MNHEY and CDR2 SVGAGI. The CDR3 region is CASSYRASRSNTIYF. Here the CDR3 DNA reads TGTGCCAGCAGTTATCGGGCATCCAGGAGTAACACCATATATTTT.

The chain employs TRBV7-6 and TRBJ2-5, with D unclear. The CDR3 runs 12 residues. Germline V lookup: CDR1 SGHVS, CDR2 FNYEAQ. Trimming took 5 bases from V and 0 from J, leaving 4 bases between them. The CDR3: CASSKYQETQYF. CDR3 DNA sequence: TGTGCCAGCAGCAAGTACCAAGAGACCCAGTACTTC.

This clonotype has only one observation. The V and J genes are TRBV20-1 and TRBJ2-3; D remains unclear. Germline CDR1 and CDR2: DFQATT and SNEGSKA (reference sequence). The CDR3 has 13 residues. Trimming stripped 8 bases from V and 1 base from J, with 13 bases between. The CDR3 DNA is TGCAGTCCCAGGTCATATCGCACAGATACGCAGTATTTT. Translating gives CSPRSYRTDTQYF.

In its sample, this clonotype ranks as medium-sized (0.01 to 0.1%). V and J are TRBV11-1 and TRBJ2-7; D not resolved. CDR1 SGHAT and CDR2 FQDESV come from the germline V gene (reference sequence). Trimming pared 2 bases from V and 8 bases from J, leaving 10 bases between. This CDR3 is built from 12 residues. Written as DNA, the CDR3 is TGTGCCAGCAGCTTATACGGCAAACAGCAGTACTTC. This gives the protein CASSLYGKQQYF.

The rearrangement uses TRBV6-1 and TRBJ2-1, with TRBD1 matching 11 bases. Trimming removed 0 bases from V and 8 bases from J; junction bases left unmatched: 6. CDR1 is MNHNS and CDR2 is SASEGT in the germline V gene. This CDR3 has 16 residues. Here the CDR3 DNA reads TGTGCCAGCAGTGAAGCGGGACAGGGGGAGTGGGATGAGCAGTTCTTC. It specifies CASSEAGQGEWDEQFF.

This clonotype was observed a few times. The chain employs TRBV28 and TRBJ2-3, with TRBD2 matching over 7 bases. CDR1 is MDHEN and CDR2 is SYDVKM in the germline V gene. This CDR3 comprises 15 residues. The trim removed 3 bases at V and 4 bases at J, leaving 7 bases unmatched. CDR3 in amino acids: CASSFERLASDTQYF. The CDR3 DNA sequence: TGTGCCAGCAGTTTTGAGCGACTAGCCTCAGATACGCAGTATTTT.

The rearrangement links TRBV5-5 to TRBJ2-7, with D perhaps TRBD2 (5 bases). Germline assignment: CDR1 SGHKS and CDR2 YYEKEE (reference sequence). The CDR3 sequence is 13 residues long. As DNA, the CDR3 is TGTGTTAGCAGCTTCTGGCGGGCCTACGAGCAGTACTTC. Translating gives CVSSFWRAYEQYF.

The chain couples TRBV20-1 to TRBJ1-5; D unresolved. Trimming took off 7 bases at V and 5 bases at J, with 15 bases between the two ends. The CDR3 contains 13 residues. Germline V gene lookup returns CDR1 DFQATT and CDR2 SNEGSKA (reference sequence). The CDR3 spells CSGASGLDQPQHF. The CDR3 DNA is TGCAGTGGCGCCTCGGGGTTAGATCAGCCCCAGCATTTT.

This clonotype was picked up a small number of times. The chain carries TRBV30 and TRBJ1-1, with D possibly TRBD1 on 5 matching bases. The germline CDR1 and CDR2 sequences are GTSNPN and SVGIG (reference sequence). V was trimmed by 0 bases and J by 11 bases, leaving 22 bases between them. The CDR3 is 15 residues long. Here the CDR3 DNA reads TGTGCCTGGAGTGTACGAGGAGGGGCGACAAATTACGCTTTCTTT. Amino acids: CAWSVRGGATNYAFF.

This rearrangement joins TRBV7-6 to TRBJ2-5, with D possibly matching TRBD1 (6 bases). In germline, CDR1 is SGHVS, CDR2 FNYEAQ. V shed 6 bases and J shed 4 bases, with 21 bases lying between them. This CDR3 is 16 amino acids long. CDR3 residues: CASRSPGVAGAETQYF. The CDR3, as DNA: TGTGCCAGCAGATCCCCAGGGGTAGCCGGGGCAGAGACCCAGTACTTC.

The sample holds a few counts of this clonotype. The CDR3 here is CASRPRDIFNEQFF. The CDR3 DNA is TGTGCCAGCAGGCCGCGGGACATTTTTAATGAGCAGTTCTTC. The chain is built from TRBV6-6 and TRBJ2-1; D might be TRBD1 or TRBD2, each matching 6 bases. Trimming removed 6 bases from V and 7 bases from J, with 16 bases in between. This CDR3 contains 14 residues. Germline lookup yields CDR1 MNHNY and CDR2 SVGAGI (reference sequence).

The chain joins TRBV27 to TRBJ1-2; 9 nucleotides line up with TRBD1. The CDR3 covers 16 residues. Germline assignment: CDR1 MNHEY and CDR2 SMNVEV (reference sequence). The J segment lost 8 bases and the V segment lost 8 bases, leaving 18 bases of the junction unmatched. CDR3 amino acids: CASGSNPPTGGGGYTF. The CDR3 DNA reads TGTGCCAGCGGATCTAATCCCCCTACAGGGGGCGGGGGCTACACCTTC.

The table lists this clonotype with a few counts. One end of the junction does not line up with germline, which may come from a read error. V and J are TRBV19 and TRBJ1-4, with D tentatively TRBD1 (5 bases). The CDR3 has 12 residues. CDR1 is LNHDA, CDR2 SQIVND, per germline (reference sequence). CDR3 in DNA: TGTGCAAGTACTCGGGGGGATGAAAAACTGTTTTTT. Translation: CASTRGDEKLFF.

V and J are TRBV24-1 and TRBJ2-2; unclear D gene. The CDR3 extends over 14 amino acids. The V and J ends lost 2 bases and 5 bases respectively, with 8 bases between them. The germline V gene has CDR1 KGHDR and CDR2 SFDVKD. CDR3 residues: CATSDYRVTGELFF. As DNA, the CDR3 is TGTGCCACCAGTGATTATCGGGTTACCGGGGAGCTGTTTTTT.

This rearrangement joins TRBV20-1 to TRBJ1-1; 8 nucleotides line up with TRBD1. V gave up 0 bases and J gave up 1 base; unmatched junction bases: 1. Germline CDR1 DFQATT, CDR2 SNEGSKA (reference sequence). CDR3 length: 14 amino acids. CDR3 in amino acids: CSARDGTGNTEAFF. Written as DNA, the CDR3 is TGCAGTGCTAGAGATGGGACAGGGAACACTGAAGCTTTCTTT.

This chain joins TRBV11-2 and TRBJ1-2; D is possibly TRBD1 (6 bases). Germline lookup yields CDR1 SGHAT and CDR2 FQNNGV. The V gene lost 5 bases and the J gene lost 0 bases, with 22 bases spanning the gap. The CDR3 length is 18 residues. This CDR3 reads CASSTEAGAPTPNYGYTF. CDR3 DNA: TGTGCCAGCAGCACCGAAGCGGGGGCGCCGACTCCTAACTATGGCTACACCTTC.

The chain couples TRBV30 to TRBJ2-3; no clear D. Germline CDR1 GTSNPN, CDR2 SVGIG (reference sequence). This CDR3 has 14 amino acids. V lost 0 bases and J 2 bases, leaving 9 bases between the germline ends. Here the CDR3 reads CAWSVWGFTDTQYF. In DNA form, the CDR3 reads TGTGCCTGGAGTGTATGGGGATTCACAGATACGCAGTATTTT.

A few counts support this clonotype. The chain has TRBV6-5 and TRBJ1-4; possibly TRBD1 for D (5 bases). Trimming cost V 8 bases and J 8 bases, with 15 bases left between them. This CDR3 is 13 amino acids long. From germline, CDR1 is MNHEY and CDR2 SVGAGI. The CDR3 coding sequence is TGTGCCAGCTCCTCCGGGGGTTGGGAAAAACTGTTTTTT. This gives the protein CASSSGGWEKLFF.

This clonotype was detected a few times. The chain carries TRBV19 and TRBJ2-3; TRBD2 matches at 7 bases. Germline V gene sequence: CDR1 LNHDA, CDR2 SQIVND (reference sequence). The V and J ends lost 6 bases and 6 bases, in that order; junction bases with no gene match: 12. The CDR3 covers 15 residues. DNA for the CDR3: TGTGCCAGTAGCCCGGGACTAACACCCTCGGATACGCAGTATTTT. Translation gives CASSPGLTPSDTQYF.